This entry describes one T cell receptor beta chain. Its antigen remains unknown. This sample was taken from a study of T cell responses to AZD1222 COVID-19 vaccine. V lost 5 bases and J lost 5, with 16 bases in between. Germline CDR1 is SGHVS and CDR2 is FNYEAQ. The CDR3 extends over 15 amino acids. Study-level results: At 160-218 and 743-854, vaccine-associated CD4 TCRs were dominant, and they spanned spike.

Only in-frame clones appear in the TCRdb table, and some are missing; sequencing was by immunoSEQ multiplex PCR. The repertoire includes around 120,000 clones, about 93% of them detected once, and approximately 5% sits in the top ten. Specimen: peripheral blood, collected 28 days after the second AZD1222 dose. This clonotype was sampled from an adult who received the AZD1222 COVID-19 vaccine. The chain uses TRBV7-6 and TRBJ1-5; perhaps TRBD1 as D (6 bases). The CDR3 here is CASSPDSGGDQPQHF. The CDR3 DNA is TGTGCCAGCAGCCCGGACAGTGGGGGGGATCAGCCCCAGCATTTT.